The T cell receptor (beta chain) under discussion was sequenced for a study of blood T cell repertoires in COVID-19. The assay was immunoSEQ multiplex PCR, and TCRdb's table has in-frame clones only and misses some. The sample has around 370,000 clones, more than 75% seen once. The length of the CDR3 is 13 residues. Trimming shortened V by 3 bases and J by 7 bases, and 13 bases separated the two germline ends. Assignments of participants to cohorts depended upon their own reported clinical history. V is TRBV12-3 or TRBV12-4 and J is TRBJ2-7, with D possibly matching TRBD2 (5 bases). Sequencing used PBMCs or T cells enriched from blood (not recorded which). This receptor was obtained from a young woman who had recovered from COVID-19. The chain's CDR3 is CASSLEDLVEQYF. In DNA, the CDR3 is TGTGCCAGCAGTTTGGAGGACCTGGTGGAGCAGTACTTC.